The 8 T cell receptor beta chains below were found in one sample sequenced in a study of early T cells in non-severe SARS-CoV-2 infection. Each CDR3 protein is one row after TCRdb ran MiXCR on the 5' RACE reads. This sample has approximately 38,000 distinct CDR3 sequences, with roughly 5% found just once. Source material: whole blood. These receptors came from an adult who was a healthcare worker with PCR-confirmed SARS-CoV-2 infection or an uninfected control (not recorded which).

This clonotype has just a few counts. V usage is TRBV6-1 and J usage is TRBJ1-6, with a possible D match to TRBD1 (5 bases). V lost 2 bases to trimming and J lost 12 bases, with 11 bases between them. This CDR3 comprises 13 residues. In germline, CDR1 is MNHNS, CDR2 SASEGT. In DNA form, the CDR3 reads TGTGCCAGCAGTGAATCCCCGGGGGAACCCCTCCACTTT. It specifies CASSESPGEPLHF.

The gene calls are TRBV11-3 and TRBJ2-1; D is undetermined. CDR1 SGHNT and CDR2 YENEEA come from the germline V gene. The CDR3 is 13 amino acids. Trimming shortened V by 2 bases and J by 0 bases, and 2 bases separated the two germline ends. The CDR3 bases are TGTGCCAGCAGCTTAAACTCCTACAATGAGCAGTTCTTC. As protein: CASSLNSYNEQFF. Full variable domain (missing parts from reference TRBV11-3 and TRBJ2-1): EAGVVQSPRYKIIEKKQPVAFWCNPISGHNTLYWYLQNLGQGPELLIRYENEEAVDDSQLPKDRFSAERLKGVDSTLKIQPAELGDSAVYLCASSLNSYNEQFFGPGTRLTVL.

This clonotype was seen repeatedly, ten times or more. The chain couples TRBV28 to TRBJ1-5; D not certain. The germline gives CDR1 MDHEN, CDR2 SYDVKM. V lost 8 bases, J lost 6 bases, and 17 bases lay in between. This CDR3 region has 14 residues. The CDR3 sequence is CASFSPVGSQPQHF. The DNA of the CDR3 is TGTGCCAGCTTCTCCCCGGTAGGGAGTCAGCCCCAGCATTTT.

This clonotype was seen ten or more times. The rearrangement uses TRBV7-3 and TRBJ1-2; 7 nucleotides match TRBD1. V shed 4 bases and J 3 bases; nucleotides not matched to a gene: 2. The CDR3 has 13 residues. Germline V lookup: CDR1 SGHTA, CDR2 FQGTGA. This CDR3 is CASSSGGDYGYTF. In DNA, the CDR3 is TGTGCCAGCAGCTCAGGGGGGGACTATGGCTACACCTTC.

In this sample, this clonotype turned up many times. V gene TRBV7-2 combines with J gene TRBJ1-6; D remains ambiguous. Germline CDR1 SGHTA, CDR2 FQGNSA. The CDR3 length is 13 residues. V was shortened by 10 bases and J by 2 bases, with 9 bases between the two germline ends. This CDR3 is CATLRTYNSPLHF. The DNA of the CDR3 is TGTGCCACCCTTCGGACCTATAATTCACCCCTCCACTTT.

This chain uses TRBV13 with TRBJ1-1, with TRBD1 matching 12 bases. V lost 6 bases and J lost 2; bases outside the gene matches: 1. Germline V gene lookup returns CDR1 PRHDT and CDR2 FYEKMQ (reference sequence). This CDR3 contains 14 residues. The CDR3 nucleotides read TGTGCCAGCAGGGGGACAGGGGGCAACACTGAAGCTTTCTTT. Residues: CASRGTGGNTEAFF.

In its sample, this clonotype was seen many times. The chain recombines TRBV12-3 or TRBV12-4 with TRBJ1-5; D call uncertain. The CDR3 loop spans 13 amino acids. Trimming took 1 base from V and 6 from J, leaving 7 bases between them. In DNA form, the CDR3 reads TGTGCCAGCAGTTTAGGGTTCGGTCAGCCCCAGCATTTT. This codes for CASSLGFGQPQHF.

The V and J genes are TRBV20-1 and TRBJ2-5, with D tentatively TRBD2 (6 bases). The V gene lost 6 bases and the J gene lost 5 bases, with 10 bases spanning the gap. The CDR3 covers 11 residues. CDR1 and CDR2 from the germline V gene are DFQATT and SNEGSKA (reference sequence). The chain's CDR3 is CSARSGETQYF. CDR3 nucleotide sequence: TGCAGTGCCCGAAGCGGGGAGACCCAGTACTTC.